Following are 9 T cell receptor beta chains from one sample sequenced in a study of T cell repertoires in cytomegalovirus infection. MiXCR, applied by TCRdb to the reads, yields one record per CDR3 protein. The repertoire has some 590,000 distinct CDR3 sequences, 40% of them found once; the top ten carry about half. These receptors lack a known antigen. The specimen was cultured PBMCs, collected from culture after CMV antigen stimulation. The receptors derive from a human donor in good health (CMV status not recorded). Some clones in this sample may be carry-over from other donors' samples.

The genes are TRBV6-5 and TRBJ2-7, with a tentative D call TRBD1 (6 bases). The CDR3 consists of 15 residues. Trimming left V 0 bases short and J 6 bases short, with 15 bases between. CDR1 is MNHEY, CDR2 SVGAGI, per germline. CDR3 loop: CASSYSRGPRGEQYF. The DNA of the CDR3 is TGTGCCAGCAGTTACTCTCGGGGCCCCAGGGGCGAGCAGTACTTC.

The chain carries TRBV7-2 and TRBJ2-6; unclear D gene. CDR3 size: 15 residues. Trimming took 5 bases from V and 2 from J, leaving 10 bases between them. CDR1 and CDR2 (germline): SGHTA, FQGNSA. The CDR3 here is CASSPRVTGANVLTF. The CDR3, as DNA: TGTGCCAGCAGCCCCCGGGTGACTGGGGCCAACGTCCTGACTTTC.

This clonotype turned up a few times. The chain employs TRBV7-6 and TRBJ2-1, with TRBD2 matching 11 bases. The CDR3 length is 22 residues. Per germline, CDR1 SGHVS and CDR2 FNYEAQ. The trim removed 1 base at V and 2 bases at J, leaving 19 bases unmatched. CDR3 DNA sequence: TGTGCCAGCAGCTTAGAGCCCCCCCCACTAGCGGGGGAACTACGGACCTACAATGAGCAGTTCTTC. Amino acid sequence: CASSLEPPPLAGELRTYNEQFF. Complete variable domain (other parts from reference TRBV7-6 and TRBJ2-1): GAGVSQSPRYKVTKRGQDVALRCDPISGHVSLYWYRQALGQGPEFLTYFNYEAQQDKSGLPNDRFSAERPEGSISTLTIQRTEQRDSAMYRCASSLEPPPLAGELRTYNEQFFGPGTRLTVL.

This clonotype was seen a single time. The chain has TRBV4-3 and TRBJ1-1; TRBD1 might be the D (6 bases). The CDR3 has 16 residues. Germline CDR1 reads LGHNA; CDR2 reads YSLEER. V was pared by 1 base and J by 3 bases, with 15 bases between. The chain's CDR3 is CASSQAHRAGDTEAFF. Written as DNA, the CDR3 is TGCGCCAGCAGCCAAGCTCACAGGGCGGGGGACACTGAAGCTTTCTTT.

This clonotype was picked up a small number of times. The chain recombines TRBV7-2 with TRBJ1-1; D ambiguous. V lost 3 bases and J lost 3, with 5 bases in between. CDR1 SGHTA and CDR2 FQGNSA come from the germline V gene. This CDR3 spans 12 amino acids. The CDR3 sequence: CASSFAHTEAFF. The DNA for the CDR3 is TGTGCCAGCAGCTTCGCCCACACTGAAGCTTTCTTT.

The chain employs TRBV20-1 and TRBJ2-3; the D gene is possibly TRBD2 (6 bases). The CDR3 has 14 amino acids. CDR1 and CDR2 (germline): DFQATT, SNEGSKA (reference sequence). V lost 8 bases to trimming and J lost 2 bases, with 17 bases between them. The DNA for the CDR3 is TGCAGTCCGAGCGGGCCTCACCCCACAGATACGCAGTATTTT. As protein: CSPSGPHPTDTQYF.

This chain uses TRBV7-4 with TRBJ2-1, with D unclear. The CDR3 runs to 14 residues. With 5 bases removed from V and 8 bases from J, the gap between germline ends came to 16 bases. From germline, CDR1 is SGHVT and CDR2 SQSDAQ. CDR3 coding DNA: TGTGCCAGCAGCCTGGCTATTGTGAAAGATGAGCAGTTCTTC. Translation gives CASSLAIVKDEQFF.

J is TRBJ2-7 and V is TRBV12-3 or TRBV12-4; D may match TRBD1 or TRBD2 (5 bases each). Trimming left V 6 bases short and J 0 bases short, with 15 bases between. There are 15 residues in the CDR3. In DNA form, the CDR3 reads TGTGCCAGCAGCGAGTACCGGGACCTCTCCTACGAGCAGTACTTC. Protein product: CASSEYRDLSYEQYF.

The chain recombines TRBV12-3 or TRBV12-4 with TRBJ2-3; 9 nucleotides line up with TRBD2. Trimming took 7 bases from V and 0 from J; bases not matched to a gene: 11. The length of the CDR3 is 17 residues. The CDR3 loop is CASNPRLAVLSTDTQYF. The CDR3 DNA sequence: TGTGCCAGCAACCCACGACTAGCGGTACTTAGCACAGATACGCAGTATTTT.